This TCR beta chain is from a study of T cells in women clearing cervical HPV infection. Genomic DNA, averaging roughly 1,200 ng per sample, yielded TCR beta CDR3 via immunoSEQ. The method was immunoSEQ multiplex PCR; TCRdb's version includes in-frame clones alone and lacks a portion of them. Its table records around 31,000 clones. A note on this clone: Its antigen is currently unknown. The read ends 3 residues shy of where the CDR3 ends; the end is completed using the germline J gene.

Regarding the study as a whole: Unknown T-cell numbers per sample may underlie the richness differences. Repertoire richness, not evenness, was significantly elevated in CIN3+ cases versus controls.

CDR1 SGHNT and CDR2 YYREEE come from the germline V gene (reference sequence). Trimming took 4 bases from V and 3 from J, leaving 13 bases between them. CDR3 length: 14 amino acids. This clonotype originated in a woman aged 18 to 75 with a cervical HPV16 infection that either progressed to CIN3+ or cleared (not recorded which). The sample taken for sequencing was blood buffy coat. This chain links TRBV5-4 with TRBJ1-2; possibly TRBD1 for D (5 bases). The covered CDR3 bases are TGTGCCAGCAGCCAACCCTGGGGGGACTATGGC. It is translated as CASSQPWGDYG. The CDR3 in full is CASSQPWGDYGYTF.